This TCR beta chain came from a study of blood T cell repertoires in COVID-19. Study context: T cells, B-cell-depleted T cells, or PBMCs provided the cDNA or gDNA that served as material.

The CDR3 has 11 amino acids. A Seattle source enrolled patients during active infection and followed them longitudinally. Notes on this clone: One junction end disagrees with the germline gene, perhaps due to a read error.

Authors' processing steps: Reference gene primer amplification gave estimated nucleated cell counts. Generated by immunoSEQ multiplex PCR, the TCRdb table keeps only in-frame clones and is missing some. Clone size and the V and J calls come from that table; the DNA yielded D and trimming. Among a few hundred thousand clones, around nine tenths were seen once, and the ten largest hold around 12%. Specimen: peripheral blood. The sequence came from a woman between 65 and 79 years old with COVID-19, enrolled during active disease. V gene TRBV12-3 or TRBV12-4 combines with J gene TRBJ1-1, with D tentatively TRBD1 (6 bases). The CDR3: CASSYGQTALF. For the CDR3, the DNA is TGTGCCAGCAGTTACGGACAGACTGCTCTCTTT.